The 4 T cell receptor beta chains reported below all come from one sample, sequenced in a study of shared clonotypes between healthy human individuals. Some clones are missing from TCRdb's copy, which holds only in-frame ones; the method was immunoSEQ multiplex PCR. The sample records millions of clones, about 95% being singletons. Positive CCR7 selection of CD45RO-negative cells yielded the naive CD8 cells, and terminally differentiated effector memory CD45RA+ cells were excluded. Material for sequencing was naive CD8+ T cells sorted from blood. These receptors came from a man younger than 30 in good health.

Here the CDR3 reads CASSSGTGHSPLHF. CDR3 DNA sequence: TGTGCCAGCAGCTCCGGGACAGGGCACTCACCCCTCCACTTT. The chain employs TRBV13 and TRBJ1-6; 9 positions agree with TRBD1. The CDR3 sequence is 14 residues long. From germline, CDR1 is PRHDT and CDR2 FYEKMQ (reference sequence). Unmatched junction bases numbered 5, after V lost 4 bases and J lost 10 bases.

The chain links TRBV4-1 to TRBJ2-1; D call uncertain. V was cut by 4 bases and J by 7 bases, with 17 bases left in between. The germline V gene encodes CDR1 MGHRA and CDR2 YSYEKL. CDR3 size: 15 residues. CDR3 nucleotides: TGCGCCAGCAGCCCGCGCGAGCAGATTACAAATGAGCAGTTCTTC. Encoded protein: CASSPREQITNEQFF.

The gene calls are TRBV5-1 and TRBJ2-2; 8 bases are shared with TRBD1. This CDR3 is built from 17 residues. Germline loops: CDR1 SGHRS, CDR2 YFSETQ. Trimming took 4 bases from V and 7 from J; bases not matched to a gene: 15. The CDR3, as DNA: TGCGCCAGCAGCGAGGAGGGACAGGCCACTCCGGGCGGGGAGCTGTTTTTT. Its protein is CASSEEGQATPGGELFF.

The sample holds a few counts of this clone. J is TRBJ1-2 and V is TRBV27; TRBD1 is a possible D gene (6 bases). The length of the CDR3 is 17 residues. CDR1 and CDR2 (germline): MNHEY, SMNVEV (reference sequence). Trimming pared 2 bases from V and 4 bases from J, leaving 20 bases between. In DNA form, the CDR3 reads TGTGCCAGCAGTTTACAGGGGCCGCGTTGGGGACTCTATGGCTACACCTTC. Protein sequence: CASSLQGPRWGLYGYTF.